What follows is one T cell receptor (beta chain) and its context. As handled by the study authors: Amplified reference gene primers provided the basis for estimating nucleated cell counts. Profiled with immunoSEQ multiplex PCR; TCRdb holds only in-frame clones, not every one. V and J calls and clone size come straight from that table; D and trimming were deduced from the DNA. Of hundreds of thousands of clones in the sample, more than 85% were seen once. The ends lost 3 bases at V and 4 bases at J; junction bases unmatched: 7. From germline, CDR1 is SNHLY and CDR2 FYNNEI. CDR3 length: 15 amino acids. This specimen belongs to a study of blood T cell repertoires in COVID-19. Background on the study: From the United States, Italy and Spain came samples of acute and convalescent COVID-19. T cells, B-cell-depleted T cells, or PBMCs supplied cDNA or gDNA.

Material: peripheral blood. V and J are TRBV2 and TRBJ2-5; 8 positions agree with TRBD1. The clonotype comes from a man between 70 and 80 years old with acute or convalescent COVID-19. The CDR3 region is CASSDQVTGVETQYF. The CDR3 bases are TGTGCCAGCAGTGATCAAGTGACAGGGGTAGAGACCCAGTACTTC. Together with reference TRBV2 and TRBJ2-5, the CDR3 gives the full variable domain: EPEVTQTPSHQVTQMGQEVILRCVPISNHLYFYWYRQILGQKVEFLVSFYNNEISEKSEIFDDQFSVERPDGSNFTLKIRSTKLEDSAMYFCASSDQVTGVETQYFGPGTRLLVL.